This TCR beta chain came from a study of blood T cell repertoires in COVID-19. As for the study in general: Samples taken during acute and convalescent COVID-19 were collected in the United States, Italy and Spain. T cells, B-cell-depleted T cells, or PBMCs supplied cDNA or gDNA.

Authors' analysis steps: Cell counts per sample came from amplifying reference gene primers. Libraries were prepared by immunoSEQ multiplex PCR; TCRdb keeps only in-frame clonotypes and omits some of them. V, J and clone size derive from that table, while D and trimming were established from the DNA sequence. Of about 200,000 clones in the sample, around 85% are singletons; the top ten hold roughly 0.78%. This CDR3 is built from 15 residues. CDR1 is SGHDT, CDR2 YYEEEE, per germline. Trimming removed 4 bases from V and 7 bases from J; junction bases left unmatched: 9. This sequence joins TRBV5-6 and TRBJ2-7, with TRBD1 matching 12 bases. This receptor was identified in a woman aged 70-85 years with acute or convalescent COVID-19. Material for sequencing was peripheral blood. The CDR3 nucleotides read TGTGCCAGCAGCGGGCGGGGACAGGGGGCCAAAGAGCAGTACTTC. Translating it yields CASSGRGQGAKEQYF.